This passage covers 8 T cell receptor beta chains from one sample sequenced in a study of vaccination effects on CD4 cells after COVID-19. Libraries were prepared by immunoSEQ multiplex PCR; TCRdb keeps only in-frame clonotypes and omits some of them. The sample carries tens of thousands of clones, under 75% recorded once. These receptors have no known antigen. Antigen-specific CD4+ T cell clonotypes were called by their expansion after viral peptide-pool culture in ViraFEST. Culture proceeded for nine to ten days, and CD4+ T cells were then isolated. Vaccinees lacked prior SARS-CoV-2 infection and tested negative for nucleocapsid antibodies. The sequencing used CD4+ T cells from PBMCs cultured with SARS-CoV-2 spike peptides, collected before COVID-19 vaccination. The receptors here all came from a human donor who received a COVID-19 vaccine.

The CDR3, as DNA: TGTGCCAGCACCACTGGGCGCGAAAAACTGTTTTTT. Protein: CASTTGREKLFF. The chain links TRBV12-3 or TRBV12-4 to TRBJ1-4; D uncertain. This CDR3 is 12 amino acids long. Trimming shortened V by 7 bases and J by 8 bases, and 11 bases separated the two germline ends.

The chain joins TRBV19 to TRBJ1-1, with no clear D. The CDR3 has 13 amino acids. V shed 11 bases and J shed 5 bases, with 18 bases lying between them. Looked up from germline, CDR1 is LNHDA and CDR2 is SQIVND (reference sequence). CDR3 region: CASGKAGSTEAFF. In DNA, the CDR3 is TGTGCCTCGGGAAAGGCCGGGTCGACTGAAGCTTTCTTT.

V is TRBV6-5 and J is TRBJ2-7; either TRBD1 or TRBD2 may supply D (6 bases each). The V gene's germline CDR1 is MNHEY and CDR2 SVGAGI. V was pared by 0 bases and J by 4 bases, with 13 bases between. This CDR3 comprises 15 residues. CDR3 in DNA: TGTGCCAGCAGTTACTCGGAGGGACATTCTTACGAGCAGTACTTC. It specifies CASSYSEGHSYEQYF.

The chain carries TRBV6-5 and TRBJ1-2; no clear D. CDR1 is MNHEY and CDR2 is SVGAGI in the germline V gene. The CDR3 spans 14 residues. Trimming took 6 bases from V and 2 from J, leaving 13 bases between them. DNA of the CDR3: TGTGCCAGCAGACAAGGGCGGAACAACTATGGCTACACCTTC. Encoded protein: CASRQGRNNYGYTF.

The chain joins TRBV3-1 (or the pseudogene TRBV3-2) to TRBJ2-5; D ambiguous. Germline V lookup: CDR1 LGHDT, CDR2 YNNKEL (reference sequence). This CDR3 comprises 13 residues. V lost 6 bases, J lost 5 bases, and 13 bases lay in between. CDR3 nucleotide sequence: TGTGCCAGCAGTCCGGCCCTGGCCGAGACCCAGTACTTC. This encodes CASSPALAETQYF.

The chain couples TRBV6-4 to TRBJ2-1, with a weak D call TRBD2 (5 bases). The CDR3 spans 13 residues. CDR1 is MRHNA and CDR2 is SNTAGT in the germline V gene. Trimming left V 6 bases short and J 5 bases short, with 11 bases between. The CDR3 sequence is CASSVDWDNEQFF. The CDR3 nucleotides read TGTGCCAGCAGCGTGGACTGGGACAATGAGCAGTTCTTC.

This chain uses TRBV5-4 with TRBJ1-6; D is perhaps TRBD1 (5 bases). The CDR3 loop spans 15 amino acids. Per germline, CDR1 SGHNT and CDR2 YYREEE (reference sequence). Trimming stripped 4 bases from V and 3 bases from J, with 11 bases between. The CDR3 loop reads CASSGRDGYNSPLHF. The CDR3 DNA reads as TGTGCCAGCAGCGGCCGGGACGGCTATAATTCACCCCTCCACTTT.

This clone was detected once. This chain uses TRBV7-2 with TRBJ2-7; D is uncertain. The CDR3 extends over 15 amino acids. V was cut by 0 bases and J by 0 bases, with 9 bases left in between. Germline values: CDR1 SGHTA, CDR2 FQGNSA. The CDR3 sequence: CASSLAPTPSYEQYF. CDR3 DNA: TGTGCCAGCAGCTTAGCCCCTACCCCCTCCTACGAGCAGTACTTC. The complete variable domain, with remaining parts taken from reference TRBV7-2 and TRBJ2-7, reads GAGVSQSPSNKVTEKGKDVELRCDPISGHTALYWYRQSLGQGLEFLIYFQGNSAPDKSGLPSDRFSAERTGGSVSTLTIQRTQQEDSAVYLCASSLAPTPSYEQYFGPGTRLTVT.